This TCR beta chain was recovered during a study of cytomegalovirus exposure and HLA in healthy donors. The CDR3 extends over 16 amino acids. CDR1 and CDR2 from the germline V gene are LNHNV and YYDKDF (reference sequence). Trimming took off 1 base at V and 0 bases at J, with 9 bases between the two ends. Measured with immunoSEQ multiplex PCR; TCRdb has only the in-frame clones, and not every one. The sample consists of about 89,000 clones, 84% of them appearing once. This clone has a single count. The gene calls are TRBV15 and TRBJ1-4, with a weak D call TRBD1 (5 bases). The sequencing input was PBMCs. The clonotype originates from a woman between 18 and 30 years old in good health and CMV-seropositive. The CDR3 protein is CATSRGGLATNEKLFF. CDR3 coding DNA: TGTGCCACCAGCAGAGGGGGCCTCGCAACTAATGAAAAACTGTTTTTT.